The 21 T cell receptor beta chains given below trace back to one sample, sequenced in a study of Graves' ophthalmopathy and Graves' hyperthyroidism (dated by TCRdb to 2017 to 2018). Sequenced on an Illumina HiSeq 2000. TCR beta CDR3 regions were amplified from RNA transcripts for repertoire sequencing. The first round of RT-PCR was done with HTBI primers and the Qiagen OneStep RT-PCR kit, and was followed by a second round of multiplex PCR, then size selection and purification. TCRdb reanalyzed the raw reads on its own, using fastp at Q25 for trimming and MiXCR for clone calling, and kept in-frame beta chains. Each entry is one CDR3 protein sequence, shown with its most common DNA and genes. Here the sample has 740,000 or so distinct CDR3 sequences; roughly two fifths occur a single time. Jointly, the top ten make up 44% of the sample. Material: peripheral blood. The receptors stem from an adult man with Graves' ophthalmopathy.

V and J are TRBV20-1 and TRBJ2-7; D is perhaps TRBD1 or TRBD2 (7 bases each). The CDR3 totals 13 residues. Trimming removed 0 bases from V and 4 bases from J, with 10 bases in between. Germline-derived CDR1 and CDR2 are DFQATT and SNEGSKA (reference sequence). The DNA for the CDR3 is TGCAGTGCTAGAGACAGGGGGGGATACGAGCAGTACTTC. Residues: CSARDRGGYEQYF.

The CDR3, as DNA: TGTGCCAGTAGGGACAGGAATCTAGGGGAAAAACTGTTTTTT. Amino acid sequence: CASRDRNLGEKLFF. The chain is built from TRBV6-1 and TRBJ1-4, with 8 bases matching TRBD1. This CDR3 has 14 residues. Per germline, CDR1 MNHNS and CDR2 SASEGT. The trim removed 9 bases at V and 8 bases at J, leaving 11 bases unmatched.

The gene calls are TRBV10-3 and TRBJ1-2, with D unclear. There are 12 residues in the CDR3. The V gene lost 4 bases and the J gene lost 2 bases, with 5 bases spanning the gap. Germline V gives CDR1 ENHRY, CDR2 SYGVKD. The CDR3 DNA follows: TGTGCCATCAGTGTTGGGAACTATGGCTACACCTTC. Encoded protein: CAISVGNYGYTF.

For this clonotype: A single base separates this from a much larger clone, so it may be a read error. The CDR3 end shows no conserved phenylalanine or tryptophan, and so a read error is likely. J is TRBJ1-1 and V is TRBV6-2 or TRBV6-3, with TRBD1 matching over 9 bases. This CDR3 contains 13 residues. V shed 2 bases, J shed 5 bases, and the junction held 0 bases outside the gene matches. The germline V gene encodes CDR1 MNHEY and CDR2 SVGEGT. For the CDR3, the DNA is TGTGCCAGCAGTTACGACAGGGGGACTGAAGCTTTCTCT. It translates to CASSYDRGTEAFS.

V is TRBV6-5 and J is TRBJ1-5; D is uncertain. Deletions cut 6 bases from V and 5 bases from J, with 11 bases between. Germline assignment: CDR1 MNHEY and CDR2 SVGAGI. The length of the CDR3 is 13 residues. The CDR3: CASSQGFHQPQHF. The CDR3 DNA follows: TGTGCCAGCAGCCAAGGGTTCCATCAGCCCCAGCATTTT.

Ten or more counts support this clonotype. This sequence joins TRBV20-1 and TRBJ1-5; D gene ambiguous. With 1 base removed from V and 7 bases from J, the gap between germline ends came to 8 bases. CDR1 and CDR2 (germline): DFQATT, SNEGSKA (reference sequence). The CDR3 extends over 12 amino acids. The CDR3 reads CSARGVKQPQHF. In nucleotides, the CDR3 is TGCAGTGCTAGAGGGGTAAAGCAGCCCCAGCATTTT.

This clonotype was seen once. The chain couples TRBV6-5 to TRBJ2-5; no firm D call. Germline lookup yields CDR1 MNHEY and CDR2 SVGAGI. Deletions cut 10 bases from V and 5 bases from J, with 17 bases between. There are 13 residues in the CDR3. Written as DNA, the CDR3 is TGTGCCAACGCCCGATCCCTTGGTGAGACCCAGTACTTC. Translation: CANARSLGETQYF.

This chain links TRBV5-8 with TRBJ2-5; 7 bases are a match to TRBD2. Germline V gene data show CDR1 as SGHTS and CDR2 as YDEGEE. The CDR3 length is 15 residues. The junction had 6 bases not matched to a gene; V was cut back by 2 bases and J by 2 bases. CDR3 sequence (DNA): TGTGCCAGCAGCTTAGCCTCTAGCGGACAAGAGACCCAGTACTTC. Translated, it gives CASSLASSGQETQYF.

This clonotype has ten or more counts. V gene TRBV15 combines with J gene TRBJ2-7; D uncertain. V lost 1 base and J 5 bases, leaving 12 bases between the germline ends. The CDR3 is 14 amino acids. Germline V gene lookup returns CDR1 LNHNV and CDR2 YYDKDF (reference sequence). The CDR3 here is CATSRGSSGHEQYF. The CDR3 region has the DNA TGTGCCACCAGCAGAGGAAGTTCAGGCCACGAGCAGTACTTC.

This chain joins TRBV12-3 or TRBV12-4 and TRBJ1-3; possible D gene TRBD1, 6 bases. This CDR3 contains 15 residues. Trimming took 10 bases from V and 0 from J, leaving 16 bases between them. The DNA of the CDR3 is TGTGCCATTAGGGCAGGGGTCGGCTCTGGAAACACCATATATTTT. Its protein product is CAIRAGVGSGNTIYF.

This clonotype was observed a few times. The gene calls are TRBV29-1 and TRBJ2-3; 7 bases are a match to TRBD2. From germline, CDR1 is SQVTM and CDR2 ANQGSEA. J lost 5 bases, V lost 2 bases, and 4 bases had no gene match. CDR3 size: 13 residues. CDR3 loop: CSVESPSGDTQYF. The CDR3, as DNA: TGCAGCGTTGAAAGTCCTAGCGGAGATACGCAGTATTTT.

This clonotype was seen ten or more times. This rearrangement joins TRBV11-1 to TRBJ1-5; the D gene is possibly TRBD1 (5 bases). The CDR3 runs to 15 residues. Germline values: CDR1 SGHAT, CDR2 FQDESV (reference sequence). Trimming took 5 bases from V and 7 from J, leaving 18 bases between them. The CDR3 region is CASSPKGRWKQPQHF. The CDR3, as DNA: TGTGCCAGCAGCCCAAAGGGACGTTGGAAACAGCCCCAGCATTTT.

About this clonotype: A read error may be the cause here, since a much bigger clone is one base away. The chain employs TRBV7-9 and TRBJ2-5; D is unclear. Germline-derived CDR1 and CDR2 are SEHNR and FQNEAQ (reference sequence). The CDR3 totals 10 residues. In DNA, the CDR3 is TGTGCCAGCAGCGCAGAGCCCCACTACTTC. The encoded protein is CASSAEPHYF.

This clonotype was recorded at least ten times. The rearrangement links TRBV25-1 to TRBJ2-7, with D tentatively TRBD2 (5 bases). The V end was cut by 1 base, the J end by 4 bases, with 14 bases between. CDR3 size: 15 residues. Germline values: CDR1 MGHDK, CDR2 SYGVNS. The CDR3 spells CASSELSGSSYEQYF. The CDR3 nucleotides are TGTGCCAGCAGTGAATTAAGCGGATCGAGTTACGAGCAGTACTTC.

This chain links TRBV25-1 with TRBJ2-3; no firm D call. The CDR3 sequence is 15 residues long. Trimming removed 6 bases from V and 3 bases from J, with 16 bases in between. CDR1 is MGHDK, CDR2 SYGVNS, per germline. The DNA for the CDR3 is TGTGCCAGCAGCCAAGCTGGGGTTATAACAGATACGCAGTATTTT. It codes for CASSQAGVITDTQYF.

The CDR3 bases are TGTGCCAGCAGCTCGACTAGCGGCGCAGATACGCAGTATTTT. Protein: CASSSTSGADTQYF. The rearrangement uses TRBV2 and TRBJ2-3, with 9 bases aligning to TRBD2. This CDR3 is built from 14 residues. Germline loops: CDR1 SNHLY, CDR2 FYNNEI. With V trimmed by 6 bases and J by 4 bases, 5 bases remained unmatched. Complete variable domain (other parts from reference TRBV2 and TRBJ2-3): EPEVTQTPSHQVTQMGQEVILRCVPISNHLYFYWYRQILGQKVEFLVSFYNNEISEKSEIFDDQFSVERPDGSNFTLKIRSTKLEDSAMYFCASSSTSGADTQYFGPGTRLTVL.

Details on this clonotype: Germline is not matched at one junction end, which may reflect a read error. The J gene is TRBJ1-5, the V gene TRBV20-1; the D gene is possibly TRBD1 (6 bases). Germline loops: CDR1 DFQATT, CDR2 SNEGSKA (reference sequence). The CDR3 sequence is 16 residues long. The CDR3 DNA reads as TGCAGTGCTAGTTTTTCAGGGGAAGAGAACAATCAGCCCCGGCATTTT. Residues: CSASFSGEENNQPRHF.

On this clonotype itself: The junction and the germline gene differ at one end; a read error may be behind it. J is TRBJ2-7 and V is TRBV10-3, with 11 bases matching TRBD2. The CDR3 is 16 residues long. Germline CDR1 ENHRY, CDR2 SYGVKD. CDR3 in amino acids: CASSFTRLAGTYEQYF. In DNA form, the CDR3 reads TGTGCCAGCAGTTTCACCCGACTAGCGGGAACCTACGAGCAGTACTTC.

Comment on this clonotype: A much bigger clone sits one base away, suggesting this may be a read error. The chain is built from TRBV15 and TRBJ1-1; D is unclear. Germline V gene lookup returns CDR1 LNHNV and CDR2 YYDKDF (reference sequence). This CDR3 is 11 amino acids long. The V gene lost 1 base and the J gene lost 7 bases, with 4 bases spanning the gap. The CDR3 here is CATSRGIEAFF. The DNA for the CDR3 is TGTGCCACCAGCAGAGGGATTGAAGCTTTCTTT.

This clonotype was seen ten or more times. The gene calls are TRBV10-3 and TRBJ2-7; TRBD1 aligns across 8 bases. The trim removed 8 bases at V and 1 base at J, leaving 4 bases unmatched. The CDR3 consists of 13 residues. Germline V gene lookup returns CDR1 ENHRY and CDR2 SYGVKD. Written as DNA, the CDR3 is TGTGCCATCGGGACAGGTTCGTCCTACGAGCAGTACTTC. Translating gives CAIGTGSSYEQYF.

This clonotype was counted many times. This chain uses TRBV29-1 with TRBJ2-7; maybe TRBD1 (5 bases). Germline CDR1 is SQVTM and CDR2 is ANQGSEA. The length of the CDR3 is 12 residues. Trimming pared 6 bases from V and 6 bases from J, leaving 15 bases between. The DNA for the CDR3 is TGCAGCGTGGGCAGGGATTACGGCGAGCAGTACTTC. The encoded protein is CSVGRDYGEQYF.